This paragraph covers one TCR beta chain sequence. The sample is drawn from a study of blood T cell repertoires in COVID-19. For the study at large: Acute-phase and convalescent COVID-19 samples originated in the United States, Italy and Spain. The analysed material was cDNA or gDNA that came from T cells, B-cell-depleted T cells, or PBMCs.

Some clones are missing from TCRdb's copy, which holds only in-frame ones; the method was immunoSEQ multiplex PCR. The data hold 85,000 to 95,000 clones, with approximately 90% observed a single time. V lost 9 bases, J lost 4 bases, and 21 bases lay in between. This CDR3 region has 15 residues. Germline V gives CDR1 LNHDA, CDR2 SQIVND (reference sequence). This sequence was found in a woman in her fifties or sixties in a cohort sampled during active COVID-19. The chain employs TRBV19 and TRBJ1-2, with D perhaps TRBD1 (6 bases). The specimen was peripheral blood. CDR3 in DNA: TGTGCCAGCCAGAACCGGGGGGCGCGTTCCTATGGCTACACCTTC. Encoded protein: CASQNRGARSYGYTF. Variable domain in full (rest from reference TRBV19 and TRBJ1-2): DGGITQSPKYLFRKEGQNVTLSCEQNLNHDAMYWYRQDPGQGLRLIYYSQIVNDFQKGDIAEGYSVSREKKESFPLTVTSAQKNPTAFYLCASQNRGARSYGYTFGSGTRLTVV.